The rows below give T cell receptor beta chains drawn from one sample of a study of cytomegalovirus exposure and HLA in healthy donors. Only in-frame clones appear in the TCRdb table, and some are missing; sequencing was by immunoSEQ multiplex PCR. This table has about 100,000 clones, 65% to 85% appearing once. What was sequenced was PBMCs. The receptors come from a woman aged 55-69 years in good health and CMV-seropositive. Both conserved end residues are part of each CDR3. D genes are given only for firm matches. Expanded clones get a size class; other rows say once, few or many, or leave the size out.

NA,TRBD2,TRBV10-2,TRBJ2-7,TGCGCCAGCAGTGTTCTAGCGGGGGTGGCTGGTGAGCAGTACTTC,CASSVLAGVAGEQYF
NA,TRBD1,TRBV5-1,TRBJ2-2,TGCGCCAGCAGCTTGAACCGGGACAGTGTTTCTAGGGAGCTGTTTTTT,CASSLNRDSVSRELFF
NA,TRBD2,TRBV7-9,TRBJ2-1,TGTGCCAGCAGCGCCAGCGGGACTAGCGGGAGGCAGCAGTTCTTC,CASSASGTSGRQQFF
few,NA,TRBV28,TRBJ1-2,TGTGCCAGCAGTTTGGGGGGACCTAGCCGATATGGCTACACCTTC,CASSLGGPSRYGYTF
few,TRBD1,TRBV5-8,TRBJ1-2,TGTGCCAGCCGACAGGGGGCCGCTTATGGCTACACCTTC,CASRQGAAYGYTF
NA,TRBD1,TRBV19,TRBJ1-1,TGTGCCAGTAGTATCCTTCAGGGGGCTTATGAGGCTTTCTTT,CASSILQGAYEAFF
NA,NA,TRBV6-1,TRBJ2-7,TGTGCCAGCGGGGGTGGGGGGATCGCCTACGAGCAGTACTTC,CASGGGGIAYEQYF
NA,TRBD2,TRBV5-4,TRBJ2-1,TGTGCCAGCAGCTTGGGACTAGCGGGCTACAATGAGCAGTTCTTC,CASSLGLAGYNEQFF
NA,NA,TRBV18,TRBJ2-1,TGTGCCAGCTCACGGGCTACCTACAATGAGCAGTTCTTC,CASSRATYNEQFF
NA,NA,TRBV19,TRBJ1-1,TGTGCCAGTAGTAAGTTCAGGTTGGGCACTGAAGCTTTCTTT,CASSKFRLGTEAFF
few,NA,TRBV19,TRBJ1-1,TGTGCGACACGTGGGAACACTGAAGCTTTCTTT,CATRGNTEAFF
NA,NA,TRBV6-1,TRBJ2-5,TGTGCCAGCAGTGAAACTTTCCAGCGGCAGTACTTC,CASSETFQRQYF
NA,NA,TRBV2,TRBJ2-1,TGTGCCAGCTTAGAGAGCTACAATGAGCAGTTCTTC,CASLESYNEQFF
NA,NA,TRBV7-3,TRBJ1-1,TGTGCCAGCAGCCGACCAGGGGACACTGAAGCTTTCTTT,CASSRPGDTEAFF
NA,TRBD2,TRBV19,TRBJ2-2,TGTGCCAGTACCTCCCTGAGGGGAGGGACGAACACCGGGGAGCTGTTTTTT,CASTSLRGGTNTGELFF
NA,NA,TRBV9,TRBJ1-3,TGTGCCAGCAGCGTACAGAATCTAAGGACTGCTGGAAACACCATATATTTT,CASSVQNLRTAGNTIYF
NA,TRBD1,TRBV7-9,TRBJ2-2,TGTGCCAGCAGCTTCAGGGGGCTAGGGCGTAACACCGGGGAGCTGTTTTTT,CASSFRGLGRNTGELFF
NA,TRBD1,TRBV5-1,TRBJ2-7,TGCGCCAGCAGCACGACAGGGTCATCGCTCGAGCAGTACTTC,CASSTTGSSLEQYF
NA,NA,TRBV7-9,TRBJ1-1,TGTGCCAGCAGTCGTGAACAGGGCTTGAACACTGAAGCTTTCTTT,CASSREQGLNTEAFF
NA,NA,TRBV7-9,TRBJ2-7,TGTGCCAGCAGCTACACTATCCACGAGCAGTACTTC,CASSYTIHEQYF
few,NA,TRBV5-1,TRBJ1-1,TGCGCCAGCACCCAACAGGGTGGGTACACTGAAGCTTTCTTT,CASTQQGGYTEAFF
NA,TRBD1,TRBV11-2,TRBJ1-1,TGTGCCAGCAGCTTAGGTCCGACAGGGGGATTCACTGAAGCTTTCTTT,CASSLGPTGGFTEAFF
NA,NA,TRBV4-1,TRBJ2-2,TGCGCCAGCAGGGAGGCGGAAAGGACCGGGGAGCTGTTTTTT,CASREAERTGELFF
NA,NA,TRBV15,TRBJ1-2,TGTGCCACCAGCAGAAAAGACAAGAACTATGGCTACACCTTC,CATSRKDKNYGYTF
NA,NA,TRBV9,TRBJ1-3,TGTGCCAGCAGTGAGGAGGAAGGAAGGGACACCATATATTTT,CASSEEEGRDTIYF
few,NA,TRBV19,TRBJ1-4,TGTGCCAGTAGAAAAGACAGGTCCAATGAAAAACTGTTTTTT,CASRKDRSNEKLFF
NA,TRBD2,TRBV5-6,TRBJ2-5,TGTGCCAGCAGCTGGGGGGGGTACCAAGAGACCCAGTACTTC,CASSWGGYQETQYF
NA,NA,TRBV5-1,TRBJ1-2,TGCGCCAGCAGCTTGGGTTGGGCAGGTGGCTACACCTTC,CASSLGWAGGYTF
NA,NA,TRBV5-4,TRBJ1-2,TGTGCCAGCAGCTTGGCCGGCAGGGGTCATGGCTACACCTTC,CASSLAGRGHGYTF
NA,NA,TRBV28,TRBJ2-1,TGTGCCAGCAGTATCATCGCAGGGAGGTTAAGATCGAGCAATGAGCAGTTCTTC,CASSIIAGRLRSSNEQFF
NA,TRBD2,TRBV5-1,TRBJ2-1,TGCGCCAGCAGCTTGAATAGCGGGAGCCCCAATGAGCAGTTCTTC,CASSLNSGSPNEQFF
NA,TRBD1,TRBV10-3,TRBJ2-7,TGTGCCATCAGTGCGACAGGGGGGGACGTATCCGAGCAGTACTTC,CAISATGGDVSEQYF
NA,NA,TRBV11-2,TRBJ1-2,TGTGCCAGCAGCACCAACAGGCCCTCCTATGGCTACACCTTC,CASSTNRPSYGYTF
NA,TRBD1,TRBV28,TRBJ1-4,TGTGCCAGCAGTTTACCGGGACAGGGTTATGAAAAACTGTTTTTT,CASSLPGQGYEKLFF
NA,NA,TRBV6-1,TRBJ2-7,TGTGCCAGCAGTGACCCGGGGGGCTGGTACTACGAGCAGTACTTC,CASSDPGGWYYEQYF
NA,NA,TRBV30,TRBJ1-1,TGTGCCTGTACGGGGAACACTGGAGCTTTCTTT,CACTGNTGAFF
NA,NA,TRBV7-9,TRBJ2-1,TGTGCCAGCGAGGAAAGAGACTGGGCGGTGAGGAGGGCCCTTAATGAGCAGTTCTTC,CASEERDWAVRRALNEQFF
NA,TRBD1,TRBV2,TRBJ2-4,TGTGCCAGCAGTCAGGGGGTCGAAAACATTCAGTACTTC,CASSQGVENIQYF
NA,NA,TRBV5-1,TRBJ1-6,TGCGCCAGCAGCATGGCCGGGATTCGCAGGTCACCCCTCCACTTT,CASSMAGIRRSPLHF
NA,NA,TRBV19,TRBJ1-5,TGTGCCAGTAGGAAGGAGGGGAGAACTTATCAGCCCCAGCATTTT,CASRKEGRTYQPQHF
few,TRBD2,TRBV9,TRBJ2-5,TGTGCCAGCAGCCCTGAGGGTAGCGGGCGCCAAGAGACCCAGTACTTC,CASSPEGSGRQETQYF
NA,NA,TRBV27,TRBJ2-6,TGTGCCAGCAGTTTATGGTTTAGCTCTGGGGCCAACGTCCTGACTTTC,CASSLWFSSGANVLTF
NA,NA,TRBV18,TRBJ1-1,TGTGCCAGTCGCCCAGATTTGAACACTGAAGCTTTCTTT,CASRPDLNTEAFF
NA,NA,TRBV29-1,TRBJ1-1,TGCAGCGTTGCAGGGTACGGGAACACTGAAGCTTTCTTT,CSVAGYGNTEAFF
NA,NA,TRBV5-8,TRBJ2-1,TGTGCCAGCAGCTTGCCCCGGGAAAGTCAGTTCTTC,CASSLPRESQFF
NA,NA,TRBV5-1,TRBJ1-1,TGCGCCAGCAGCTTGACGCAGGGGAACACTGAAGCTTTCTTT,CASSLTQGNTEAFF